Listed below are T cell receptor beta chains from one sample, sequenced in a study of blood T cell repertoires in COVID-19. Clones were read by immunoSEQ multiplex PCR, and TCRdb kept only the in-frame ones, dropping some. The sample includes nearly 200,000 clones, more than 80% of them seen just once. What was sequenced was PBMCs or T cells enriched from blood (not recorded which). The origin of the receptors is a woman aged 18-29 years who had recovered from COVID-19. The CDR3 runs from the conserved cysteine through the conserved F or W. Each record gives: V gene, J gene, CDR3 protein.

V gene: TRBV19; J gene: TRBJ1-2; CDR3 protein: CASSGQFWDYGYTF
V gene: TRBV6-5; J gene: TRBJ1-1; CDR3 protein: CASSYRDRAYEAFF
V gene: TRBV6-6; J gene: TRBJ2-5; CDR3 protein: CASRRPPSGGAGETQYF
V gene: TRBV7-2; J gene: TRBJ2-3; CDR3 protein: CASSLALFQRGGTNTQYF
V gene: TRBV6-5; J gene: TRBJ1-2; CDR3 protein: CASSFSGTGAKSF
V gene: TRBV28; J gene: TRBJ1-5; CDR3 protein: CASRLAGDRGAQPQHF
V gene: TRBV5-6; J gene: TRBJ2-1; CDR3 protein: CASSLPGTGVYNEQFF
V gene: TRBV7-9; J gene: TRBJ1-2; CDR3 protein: CASSRDRGHGYTF
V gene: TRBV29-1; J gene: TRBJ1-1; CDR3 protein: CSAFRDTEAFF
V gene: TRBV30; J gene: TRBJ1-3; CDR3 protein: CAWSVMGGSGNTIYF
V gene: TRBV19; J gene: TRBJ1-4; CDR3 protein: CASSIQSSKEKLFF
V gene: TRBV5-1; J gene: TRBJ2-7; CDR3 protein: CASIPSGGYEQYF
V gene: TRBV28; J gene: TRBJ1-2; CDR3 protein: CASSILDRLTNYGYTF
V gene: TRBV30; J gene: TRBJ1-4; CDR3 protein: CAWITPGRGEKLFF
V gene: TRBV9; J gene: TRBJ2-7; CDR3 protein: CASSPGTSLPYEQYF
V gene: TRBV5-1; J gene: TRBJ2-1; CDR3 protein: CASSLGLADSYNEQFF
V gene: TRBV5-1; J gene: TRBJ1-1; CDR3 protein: CASSLHTGRENTEAFF
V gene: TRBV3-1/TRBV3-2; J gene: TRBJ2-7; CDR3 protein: CASSPTSGDLGAYF
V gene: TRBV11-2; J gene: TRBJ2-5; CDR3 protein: CASSLEGLAEETQYF
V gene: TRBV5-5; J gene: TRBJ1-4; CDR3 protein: CASSPGQGATEKLFF
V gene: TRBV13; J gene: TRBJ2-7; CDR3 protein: CASSRLTGDTGEQYF
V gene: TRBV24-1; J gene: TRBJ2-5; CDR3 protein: CATSDRRDQETQYF
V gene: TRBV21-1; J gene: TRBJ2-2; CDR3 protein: CASSKEGETGQGTGELFF
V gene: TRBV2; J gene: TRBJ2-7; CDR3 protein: CASSPGSYEQYF
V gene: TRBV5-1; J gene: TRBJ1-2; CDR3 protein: CASSLVPTFDYGYTF
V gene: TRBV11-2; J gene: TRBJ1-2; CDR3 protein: CASSSREGAGYTF
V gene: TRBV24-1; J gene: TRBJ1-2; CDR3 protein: CATSDQTAYGYTF
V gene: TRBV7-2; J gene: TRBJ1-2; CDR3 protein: CASSPGRANYGYTF
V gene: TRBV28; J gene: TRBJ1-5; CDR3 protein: CASSLRALFDGSNQPQHF
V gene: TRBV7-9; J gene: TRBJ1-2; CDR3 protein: CASSLGQGPHYGYTF
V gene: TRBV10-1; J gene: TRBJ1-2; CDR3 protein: CASISGGYTF
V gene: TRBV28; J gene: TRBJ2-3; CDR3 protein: CASSFGQGPTDTQYF
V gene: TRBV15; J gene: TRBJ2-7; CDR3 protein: CATSKPWRGQGYEQYF
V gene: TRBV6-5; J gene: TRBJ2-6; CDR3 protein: CASSSLAAGANVLTF
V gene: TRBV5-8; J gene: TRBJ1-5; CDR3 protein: CASSAWGSSNQPQHF
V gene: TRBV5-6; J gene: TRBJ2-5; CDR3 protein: CASSSLGGGAQETQYF
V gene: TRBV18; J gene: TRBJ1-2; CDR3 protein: CASSPLTGQVNYGYTF
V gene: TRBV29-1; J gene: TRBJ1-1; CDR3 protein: CSVGGLMNTEAFF
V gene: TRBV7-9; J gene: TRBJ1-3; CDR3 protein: CASRQAPSGNTIYF
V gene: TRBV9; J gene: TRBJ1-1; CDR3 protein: CASSTTQGAYTEAFF
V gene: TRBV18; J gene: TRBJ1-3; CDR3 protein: CASQRAGTGNGNTIYF
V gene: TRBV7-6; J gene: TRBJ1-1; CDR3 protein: CASSLSEGTEAFF
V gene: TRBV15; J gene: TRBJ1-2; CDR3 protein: CATSSRTGQGYTF
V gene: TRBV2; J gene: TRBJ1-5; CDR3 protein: CASRVRQGDQPQHF